This paragraph covers one T cell receptor beta chain sequence. The antigen is undetermined. The sample originates from a study of a mutant IDH1 vaccine in newly diagnosed glioma. Background on the study: The start of vaccination came 4-6 weeks after radiotherapy alone, or with temozolomide cycles. Patients were pretreated with radiotherapy, temozolomide, or both, mostly both. Visit timing is recorded as week 35 for V12 and week 47 for V13.

TCRdb's table, derived via immunoSEQ multiplex PCR, lists solely in-frame clones and lacks some. The sample holds under 60,000 clones, approximately 76% seen once. This CDR3 is built from 15 residues. Germline assignment: CDR1 SGHRS and CDR2 YFSETQ. With V trimmed by 7 bases and J by 0 bases, 4 bases remained unmatched. Noted time point: week 47, end of study. The content of each vaccine dose was 300 ug of mutant IDH1 20-mer peptide, and topical imiquimod accompanied it. Tumors from donors were new WHO grade 3 or 4 IDH1-mutant astrocytomas with ATRX loss. The source material was PBMCs, sampled from a glioma patient whose treatment included an IDH1 peptide vaccine. The receptor was isolated from a woman aged 40 to 55 with glioma. Some clones in this sample may be carry-over from other donors' samples. The chain joins TRBV5-1 to TRBJ2-2, with 9 bases lining up with TRBD1. CDR3 sequence (DNA): TGCGCCAGCCAGTGGACAGGGGCGAACACCGGGGAGCTGTTTTTT. It codes for CASQWTGANTGELFF.